One and the same sample provided the 31 T cell receptor beta chains below, sequenced in a study of T cell changes during pregnancy in multiple sclerosis. Using immunoSEQ multiplex PCR, the repertoire was profiled, and TCRdb retains in-frame clones only, with some absent. The sample holds 58,000 or so clones, about 91% seen once. This specimen consisted of peripheral blood, obtained after pregnancy. The receptor set was obtained from a female donor with multiple sclerosis, enrolled in a pregnancy study.

CDR3 nucleotide sequence: TGTGCCAGCAGCTTGTGGAGTGAGCAGTTCTTC. It codes for CASSLWSEQFF. V and J are TRBV5-6 and TRBJ2-1, with no clear D. The CDR3 has 11 residues. Trimming shortened V by 1 base and J by 9 bases, and 5 bases separated the two germline ends. Germline V gene lookup returns CDR1 SGHDT and CDR2 YYEEEE.

The chain couples TRBV5-4 to TRBJ2-5, with 8 bases fitting TRBD2. Germline loops: CDR1 SGHNT, CDR2 YYREEE (reference sequence). Trimming took 1 base from V and 5 from J; bases not matched to a gene: 7. The CDR3 length is 15 residues. CDR3 in DNA: TGTGCCAGCAGCTTGTTCGCAGCGGGGGTGGAGACCCAGTACTTC. This gives the protein CASSLFAAGVETQYF.

The genes are TRBV28 and TRBJ2-7; perhaps TRBD1 as D (6 bases). Germline V gives CDR1 MDHEN, CDR2 SYDVKM. V lost 3 bases, J lost 2 bases, and 11 bases lay in between. The CDR3 is 14 residues long. The CDR3, as DNA: TGTGCCAGCAGTTTGCGACAGGAGACCTACGAGCAGTACTTC. Translated, it gives CASSLRQETYEQYF.

This clone was recorded a few times. The V gene is TRBV12-5, the J gene TRBJ1-2; 11 nucleotides line up with TRBD1. The CDR3 has 16 residues. CDR1 is LGHNT, CDR2 FRNRAP, per germline. V trimming: 4 bases; J trimming: 2 bases; junction bases outside the gene matches: 6. The CDR3 nucleotides are TGTGCTAGTGGTTCGAGGAGGACAGGGGGCAACTATGGCTACACCTTC. Translated: CASGSRRTGGNYGYTF.

The chain is built from TRBV7-8 and TRBJ2-7; 8 bases map to TRBD2. J lost 2 bases, V lost 0 bases, and 15 bases had no gene match. Germline V gives CDR1 SGHVS, CDR2 FQNEAQ. This CDR3 comprises 19 residues. CDR3: CASSLAHAVVSGGPYEQYF. CDR3 coding DNA: TGTGCCAGCAGCTTAGCCCATGCGGTAGTCAGCGGGGGCCCCTACGAGCAGTACTTC.

The CDR3 DNA reads TGTGCCATCGGCTGGACTGTAAAGACTGAAGCTTTCTTT. It yields the protein CAIGWTVKTEAFF. V gene TRBV10-3 combines with J gene TRBJ1-1, with D hard to call. The CDR3 extends over 13 amino acids. With 8 bases removed from V and 5 bases from J, the gap between germline ends came to 15 bases. CDR1 and CDR2 (germline): ENHRY, SYGVKD.

The table lists this clone with a few counts. V usage is TRBV2 and J usage is TRBJ2-3, with a weak D call TRBD2 (5 bases). The V and J ends lost 5 bases and 0 bases respectively, with 9 bases between them. The CDR3 has 14 amino acids. Germline assignment: CDR1 SNHLY and CDR2 FYNNEI. The CDR3 DNA reads as TGTGCCAGCAGTCCGGGGAGTAGCACAGATACGCAGTATTTT. Residues: CASSPGSSTDTQYF.

This clone was observed once. This rearrangement joins TRBV29-1 to TRBJ1-4; 11 positions agree with TRBD1. The germline V gene encodes CDR1 SQVTM and CDR2 ANQGSEA. With 8 bases clipped from V and 6 bases from J, the junction kept 5 bases outside the gene matches. The CDR3 covers 13 residues. The CDR3 protein is CSTRTGGDEKLFF. The CDR3 DNA reads as TGCAGCACGAGGACAGGGGGCGATGAAAAACTGTTTTTT.

V gene TRBV6-5 combines with J gene TRBJ1-2; 7 positions match TRBD1. The germline CDR1 and CDR2 sequences are MNHEY and SVGAGI. V trimming: 2 bases; J trimming: 10 bases; junction bases outside the gene matches: 7. This CDR3 is 13 amino acids long. The CDR3 DNA reads as TGTGCCAGCAGTTACGGGCAGGGGGTGTACTACACCTTC. This codes for CASSYGQGVYYTF.

This clone was counted a single time. The gene calls are TRBV7-2 and TRBJ2-3; D is uncertain. Germline loops: CDR1 SGHTA, CDR2 FQGNSA. CDR3 length: 13 amino acids. The ends were cut back, 3 bases at V and 2 bases at J, with 6 bases in the middle. The CDR3 region is CASSLQVTDTQYF. DNA of the CDR3: TGTGCCAGCAGCTTGCAGGTCACAGATACGCAGTATTTT.

The CDR3: CASSPSGVSTDTQYF. CDR3 sequence (DNA): TGTGCCAGCAGCCCTAGCGGGGTCAGCACAGATACGCAGTATTTT. V and J are TRBV7-3 and TRBJ2-3, with 9 bases identical to TRBD2. The CDR3 totals 15 residues. V gave up 5 bases and J gave up 0 bases; unmatched junction bases: 3. Looked up from germline, CDR1 is SGHTA and CDR2 is FQGTGA.

The chain has TRBV2 and TRBJ1-6; D ambiguous. The V gene's germline CDR1 is SNHLY and CDR2 FYNNEI. Trimming cost V 6 bases and J 0 bases, with 15 bases left between them. This CDR3 region has 17 residues. The CDR3 bases are TGTGCCAGCAGCCGCCGACACCCGAGCTCCTATAATTCACCCCTCCACTTT. Residues: CASSRRHPSSYNSPLHF.

The V call is TRBV19, the J call TRBJ2-2; 7 bases agree with TRBD1. CDR3 length equals 15 residues. With 5 bases clipped from V and 6 bases from J, the junction kept 9 bases outside the gene matches. Per germline, CDR1 LNHDA and CDR2 SQIVND (reference sequence). The CDR3 reads CASSPRGQAAGELFF. The CDR3 coding sequence is TGTGCCAGTAGTCCGCGCGGACAGGCAGCCGGGGAGCTGTTTTTT.

The gene calls are TRBV27 and TRBJ1-1, with D unclear. There are 14 residues in the CDR3. The V and J ends lost 6 bases and 0 bases respectively, with 11 bases between them. Per the germline V gene, CDR1 is MNHEY and CDR2 is SMNVEV (reference sequence). The CDR3 loop is CASSRGRVNTEAFF. The CDR3 nucleotides read TGTGCCAGCAGCCGCGGTCGGGTGAACACTGAAGCTTTCTTT.

The CDR3, as DNA: TGTGCCAGTACCCGACAGGGGATTGGCGTTGAGGCCAAAAACATTCAGTACTTC. Translation: CASTRQGIGVEAKNIQYF. The chain recombines TRBV19 with TRBJ2-4; 8 nucleotides align to TRBD1. The trim removed 7 bases at V and 1 base at J, leaving 15 bases unmatched. The germline V gene encodes CDR1 LNHDA and CDR2 SQIVND (reference sequence). CDR3 length: 18 residues.

This chain links TRBV6-6 with TRBJ1-6; D is undetermined. The germline gives CDR1 MNHNY, CDR2 SVGAGI (reference sequence). V was shortened by 0 bases and J by 6 bases, with 9 bases between the two germline ends. This CDR3 is built from 15 residues. The CDR3 region has the DNA TGTGCCAGCAGTTACTCCAGAGGATCTAATTCACCCCTCCACTTT. Encoded protein: CASSYSRGSNSPLHF.

The chain couples TRBV25-1 to TRBJ1-2; no clear D. Trimming removed 4 bases from V and 1 base from J, with 10 bases in between. The CDR3 length is 14 residues. Germline V gene sequence: CDR1 MGHDK, CDR2 SYGVNS. The CDR3 protein is CASSVESLNYGYTF. CDR3 DNA: TGTGCCAGCAGTGTAGAGTCGCTTAACTATGGCTACACCTTC.

V is TRBV6-5 and J is TRBJ1-1; no reliable D call. The germline gives CDR1 MNHEY, CDR2 SVGAGI. CDR3 size: 12 residues. The germline V and J ends were trimmed by 2 bases and 4 bases, with 5 bases remaining between them. Written as DNA, the CDR3 is TGTGCCAGCAGTTACCCCTTCACTGAAGCTTTCTTT. Residues: CASSYPFTEAFF.

The chain couples TRBV2 to TRBJ1-1; the match to TRBD1 covers 8 bases. Germline V gene lookup returns CDR1 SNHLY and CDR2 FYNNEI. The junction had 9 bases not matched to a gene; V was cut back by 4 bases and J by 5 bases. The CDR3 is 15 residues long. CDR3 in amino acids: CASSGTGPLRTEAFF. The CDR3 DNA is TGTGCCAGCAGTGGGACAGGGCCTTTGAGGACTGAAGCTTTCTTT.

V usage is TRBV5-4 and J usage is TRBJ2-3; a weak D match, TRBD2 (5 bases). The CDR3 extends over 15 amino acids. Per germline, CDR1 SGHNT and CDR2 YYREEE (reference sequence). V was cut by 0 bases and J by 5 bases, with 13 bases left in between. CDR3 coding DNA: TGTGCCAGCAGCTTGGGGGCGCCTCGGGGAGATACGCAGTATTTT. Its protein product is CASSLGAPRGDTQYF.

This chain joins TRBV2 and TRBJ2-6; a weak D match, TRBD1 (5 bases). This CDR3 is built from 16 residues. Per the germline V gene, CDR1 is SNHLY and CDR2 is FYNNEI. The germline V and J ends were trimmed by 4 bases and 0 bases, with 10 bases remaining between them. CDR3 nucleotide sequence: TGTGCCAGCAGTGGAAGACAGTTCTCTGGGGCCAACGTCCTGACTTTC. Protein product: CASSGRQFSGANVLTF.

The gene calls are TRBV7-2 and TRBJ2-7; 8 nucleotides align to TRBD1. J was trimmed by 2 bases and V by 6 bases; bases with no gene match: 9. In germline, CDR1 is SGHTA, CDR2 FQGNSA. The CDR3 has 15 residues. The DNA for the CDR3 is TGTGCCAGCAGTTTCGGGACAGGCCCCACCTACGAGCAGTACTTC. It translates to CASSFGTGPTYEQYF.

This clone was observed a single time. V and J are TRBV5-1 and TRBJ2-3; D call uncertain. CDR3 size: 12 residues. Germline CDR1 is SGHRS and CDR2 is YFSETQ. With 3 bases removed from V and 0 bases from J, the gap between germline ends came to 2 bases. CDR3 loop: CASSSSTDTQYF. The CDR3 DNA reads as TGCGCCAGCAGCTCTAGCACAGATACGCAGTATTTT.

The chain has TRBV2 and TRBJ2-7, with D possibly matching TRBD2 (5 bases). Germline CDR1 reads SNHLY; CDR2 reads FYNNEI. The CDR3 totals 16 residues. Trimming took 2 bases from V and 2 from J, leaving 16 bases between them. The DNA of the CDR3 is TGTGCCAGCAGTGAAAACTCAGGAGGAGTGCCCTACGAGCAGTACTTC. Translating gives CASSENSGGVPYEQYF.

The chain employs TRBV28 and TRBJ2-1, with D perhaps TRBD1 (5 bases). V was pared by 5 bases and J by 5 bases, with 13 bases between. In germline, CDR1 is MDHEN, CDR2 SYDVKM. The CDR3 has 14 amino acids. CDR3: CASSGAPDNNEQFF. In DNA, the CDR3 is TGTGCCAGCAGTGGGGCCCCAGATAACAATGAGCAGTTCTTC. Looking up the rest from reference TRBV28 and TRBJ2-1 gives the full variable domain: DVKVTQSSRYLVKRTGEKVFLECVQDMDHENMFWYRQDPGLGLRLIYFSYDVKMKEKGDIPEGYSVSREKKERFSLILESASTNQTSMYLCASSGAPDNNEQFFGPGTRLTVL.

The chain carries TRBV4-3 and TRBJ2-7; tentatively, D is TRBD1 (5 bases). Germline CDR1 reads LGHNA; CDR2 reads YSLEER. This CDR3 contains 13 residues. Trimming left V 3 bases short and J 3 bases short, with 9 bases between. CDR3 bases: TGCGCCAGCAGCCACGGGCAGGGCTACGAGCAGTACTTC. This encodes CASSHGQGYEQYF.

The V and J genes are TRBV9 and TRBJ2-7; tentatively, D is TRBD2 (6 bases). The CDR3 runs to 15 residues. Germline CDR1 is SGDLS and CDR2 is YYNGEE. V was cut by 0 bases and J by 5 bases, with 15 bases left in between. The CDR3 coding sequence is TGTGCCAGCAGCGTAGTTCCGCAATGGGGGGACGAGCAGTACTTC. The encoded protein is CASSVVPQWGDEQYF.

J is TRBJ2-4 and V is TRBV5-1, with TRBD1 matching 10 bases. Germline V gene sequence: CDR1 SGHRS, CDR2 YFSETQ. The length of the CDR3 is 17 residues. V was clipped by 3 bases and J by 6 bases; unmatched bases: 12. CDR3 nucleotide sequence: TGCGCCAGCAGCTACCTAACCGGGACAGGGGTCGGAAACATTCAGTACTTC. Translation: CASSYLTGTGVGNIQYF. The complete variable domain, with remaining parts taken from reference TRBV5-1 and TRBJ2-4, reads KAGVTQTPRYLIKTRGQQVTLSCSPISGHRSVSWYQQTPGQGLQFLFEYFSETQRNKGNFPGRFSGRQFSNSRSEMNVSTLELGDSALYLCASSYLTGTGVGNIQYFGAGTRLSVL.

The chain joins TRBV5-1 to TRBJ2-3; the match to TRBD1 covers 9 bases. Germline CDR1 SGHRS, CDR2 YFSETQ. CDR3 size: 15 residues. J lost 6 bases, V lost 4 bases, and 9 bases had no gene match. The CDR3 nucleotides read TGCGCCAGCAGCGTGGACGGGACAGGGATGGATACGCAGTATTTT. This sequence encodes CASSVDGTGMDTQYF.

The chain joins TRBV19 to TRBJ1-5, with 8 nucleotides matching TRBD1. This CDR3 contains 18 residues. Germline CDR1 reads LNHDA; CDR2 reads SQIVND (reference sequence). V lost 2 bases, J lost 5 bases, and 14 bases stayed unmatched. The chain's CDR3 is CASSIMSTGVLYDQPQHF. In DNA, the CDR3 is TGTGCCAGTAGTATAATGTCGACAGGGGTACTGTATGATCAGCCCCAGCATTTT.

The chain employs TRBV27 and TRBJ2-3; 8 nucleotides match TRBD2. Germline CDR1 and CDR2: MNHEY and SMNVEV (reference sequence). There are 16 residues in the CDR3. Losses at the gene ends were 6 bases for V and 1 base for J; bases not matched to a gene: 9. The CDR3 is CASRRGFSGGTDTQYF. CDR3 nucleotides: TGTGCCAGCAGGAGAGGGTTTAGCGGGGGCACAGATACGCAGTATTTT.